This TCR beta chain comes out of a study of CD8 T cells in Susac syndrome. Random hexamers primed reverse transcription of about 0.5 to 1 ug RNA. Amplification of TCR beta CDR3 used immunoSEQ multiplex PCR across 54 Vbeta and 13 Jbeta. TCRdb re-called the immunoSEQ multiplex PCR reads with MiXCR, one entry per CDR3 protein. The table includes 330,000 or so distinct CDR3 sequences, 75% to 90% detected once. This clonotype was observed a few times. Deletions cut 3 bases from V and 7 bases from J, with 16 bases between. Germline CDR1 and CDR2: MNHEY and SVGAGI. The CDR3 contains 15 residues. The TCR comes from a human donor with multiple sclerosis. V and J are TRBV6-5 and TRBJ2-4; D assignment may be TRBD1 or TRBD2 (5 bases each). The sample consisted of CD8+ T cells from PBMCs. CDR3 DNA: TGTGCCAGCAGTTATTCAGAGGACGGGGCGAACATTCAGTACTTC. This codes for CASSYSEDGANIQYF.